The rows below give T cell receptor beta chains drawn from one sample of a study of spatial heterogeneity in lung cancer. TCRdb recomputed calls from the 5' RACE reads with MiXCR, one row per CDR3 protein. Of roughly 99,000 distinct CDR3 sequences in the sample, 19% were seen once. Sequencing was performed on PBMCs, taken at follow-up. The source is a male donor with early-stage non-small cell lung cancer. The CDR3 runs from the conserved cysteine through the conserved F or W. Fields, in order: D gene, V gene, J gene, clone size, CDR3 protein. The D gene is left open where the match is weak. Clone size is shown for a subset of rows, as once, few, many or a class of expanded clone.

.	TRBV20-1	TRBJ2-1	few	CSASALDSAMKVQFF
TRBD2	TRBV29-1	TRBJ2-1	few	CSVDPSGGARDEQFF
.	TRBV9	TRBJ2-2	.	CASSVEMEGAGELFF
.	TRBV9	TRBJ1-2	many	CASSVDGRTGYTF
TRBD1	TRBV6-5	TRBJ1-6	few	CASSYDRGGSYNSPLHF
TRBD2	TRBV2	TRBJ2-1	.	CASTSGSYNEQFF
TRBD1	TRBV15	TRBJ1-1	few	CATSRDTRDTGAEGLEAFF
.	TRBV28	TRBJ2-7	few	CASSGLGFYEQYF
TRBD1	TRBV20-1	TRBJ2-5	few	CSARRTGEETQYF
.	TRBV20-1	TRBJ2-3	.	CSAILIYSGQTDTQYF